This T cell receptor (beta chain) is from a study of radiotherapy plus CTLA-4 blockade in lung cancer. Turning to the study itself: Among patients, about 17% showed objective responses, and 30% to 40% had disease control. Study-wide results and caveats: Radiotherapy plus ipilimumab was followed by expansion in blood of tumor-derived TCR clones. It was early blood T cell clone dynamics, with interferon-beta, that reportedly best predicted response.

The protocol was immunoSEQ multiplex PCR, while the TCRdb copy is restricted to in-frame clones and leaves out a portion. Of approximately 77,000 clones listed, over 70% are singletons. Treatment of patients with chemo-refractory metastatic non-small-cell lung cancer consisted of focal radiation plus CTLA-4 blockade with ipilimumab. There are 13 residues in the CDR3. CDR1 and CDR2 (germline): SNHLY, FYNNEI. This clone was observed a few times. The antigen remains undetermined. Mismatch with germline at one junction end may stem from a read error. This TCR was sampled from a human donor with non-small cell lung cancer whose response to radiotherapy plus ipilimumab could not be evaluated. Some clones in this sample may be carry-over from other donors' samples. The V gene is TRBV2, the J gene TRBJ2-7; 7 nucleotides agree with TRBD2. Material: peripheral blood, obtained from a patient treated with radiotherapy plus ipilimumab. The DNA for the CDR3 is TGTGCCAGCAGGGAGGCTAGCGGCCGAAGAAGGGACTTC. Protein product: CASREASGRRRDF.